The present entry profiles one T cell receptor beta chain with its context. What this receptor recognizes is not known. Nothing much larger sits one base from this clone, and base qualities are not available. TCRbeta CDR3 regions were amplified from genomic DNA by means of the immunoSEQ Assay, a bias-controlled multiplex PCR. On the authors' methods: The number of nucleated cells in each sample was estimated from the amplification of reference gene primers within the assay. Sequence reads were collapsed and filtered to measure the absolute abundance of every unique TCRbeta CDR3 rearrangement. Productive Simpson clonality was computed per sample as the square root of Simpson's diversity index over productive rearrangements. Drawn from immuneACCESS, this table holds only the in-frame rearrangements with V and J called that TCRdb kept. Clones are partly lost; checked studies trace under half to an unresolved V gene and leave the rest unexplained. The V and J calls and the clone size are those of that table, but D and trimming were determined from the DNA. This sample has 410,000 or so clones in its table, and 89% of those were observed once. Clones ranked in the top ten supply roughly 1.6% of the sample.

The CDR3 spans 14 residues, from the cysteine through the phenylalanine. Of the read, only the CDR3 DNA is kept; its 42 bases are in frame from base 1. The germline V gene yields SQVTM for CDR1 and ANQGSEA for CDR2. This entry comes from a study of blood T cell repertoires in COVID-19 (dated by TCRdb to the early 2020s). Regarding the complete study: Collaborator samples came from the United States, Italy and Spain and covered acute and convalescent phases of COVID-19. The material from the prospective study consisted of cDNA or gDNA derived from T cells, B-cell-depleted T cells, or PBMCs. Subjects who had been exposed to COVID-19, were actively infected with it, or had recovered from it provided the deeply sampled blood TCRbeta repertoires that made up the dataset. The repertoires were released in a freely available public database meant as a resource for research on the immune response to SARS-CoV-2. Samples came from the ongoing ImmuneRACE study (first 160 participants) plus 1,254 subjects from 6 global collaborators. Nearly every sample came with metadata listing a de-identified subject ID, COVID-19 status, age in years and sex. Where available, HLA class I and class II types were obtained from metadata supplied by the sample provider rather than from assay-based typing. Overall study outcomes, separate from this receptor: The quantity of clinical and demographic metadata differed by source and by participant and was supplied without curation.

At one collaborating source in Seattle, patients were enrolled during active infection and were followed longitudinally through the course of disease. Each collaborating institution followed its own protocols to collect whole blood in K2EDTA tubes. Collaborator samples were shipped for TCRbeta analysis as frozen whole blood, isolated PBMCs, or DNA extracted from either sample type. The chain is made from TRBV29-1 and TRBJ2-2; no D segment can be confidently identified. This TCR was recovered from a middle-aged woman with COVID-19, enrolled during active disease. Sequenced sample: peripheral blood. CDR3 protein: CNSAELSNTGELFF. The nucleotide sequence reads as follows: TGCAACTCGGCGGAGTTATCGAACACCGGGGAGCTGTTTTTT.